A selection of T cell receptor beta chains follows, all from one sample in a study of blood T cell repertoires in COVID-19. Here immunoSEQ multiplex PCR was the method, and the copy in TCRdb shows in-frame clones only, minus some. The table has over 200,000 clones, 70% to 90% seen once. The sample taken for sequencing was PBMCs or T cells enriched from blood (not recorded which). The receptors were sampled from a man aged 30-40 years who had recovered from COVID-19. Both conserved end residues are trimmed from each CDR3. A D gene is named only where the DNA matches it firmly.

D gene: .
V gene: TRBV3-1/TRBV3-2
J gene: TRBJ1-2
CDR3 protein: ASSQGTVYGYT

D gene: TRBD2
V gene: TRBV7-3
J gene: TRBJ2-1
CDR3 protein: ASSLSPPRLAGGLTSSYNEQF

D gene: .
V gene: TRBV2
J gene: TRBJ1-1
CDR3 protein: ASSEAMGATEAF

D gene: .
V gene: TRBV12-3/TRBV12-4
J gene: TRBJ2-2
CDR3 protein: ASTVGAGELF

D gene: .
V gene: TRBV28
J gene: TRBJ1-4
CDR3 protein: ASSSAQTETKLF

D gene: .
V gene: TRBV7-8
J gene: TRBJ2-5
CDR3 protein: ASSWLQAGETQY

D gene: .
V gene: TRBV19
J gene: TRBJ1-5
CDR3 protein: ASSKPRELYNQPQH

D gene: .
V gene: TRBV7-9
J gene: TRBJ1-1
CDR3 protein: AGASGAF

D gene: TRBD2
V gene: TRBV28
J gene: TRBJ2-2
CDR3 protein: ASSFGASGRLNRELF

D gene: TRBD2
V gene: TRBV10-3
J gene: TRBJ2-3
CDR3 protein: AIKGLAGSTDTQY

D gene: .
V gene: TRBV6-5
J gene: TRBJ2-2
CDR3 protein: ASSLRVGELF

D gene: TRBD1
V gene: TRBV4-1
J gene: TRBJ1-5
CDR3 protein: ASSQLDRGAHQPQH

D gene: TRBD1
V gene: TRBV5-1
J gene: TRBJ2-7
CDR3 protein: ASSFSGTGPYEQY

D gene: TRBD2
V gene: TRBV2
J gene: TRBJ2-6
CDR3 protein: ASNPRQTSPSGANVLT

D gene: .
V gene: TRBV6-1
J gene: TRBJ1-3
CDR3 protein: ASSEWAGKSGNTIY

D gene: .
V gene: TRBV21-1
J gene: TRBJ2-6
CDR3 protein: ASSKWSRGGEFAGANVLT

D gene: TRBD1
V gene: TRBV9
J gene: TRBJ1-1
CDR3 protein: ASIGQGDTEAF

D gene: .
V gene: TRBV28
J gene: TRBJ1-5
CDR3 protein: ASSLGTPYSNQPQH

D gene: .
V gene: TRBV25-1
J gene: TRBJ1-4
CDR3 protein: ASSNTGANEKLF

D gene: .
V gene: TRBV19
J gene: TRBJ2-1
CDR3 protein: ASRIGGSSYNEQF

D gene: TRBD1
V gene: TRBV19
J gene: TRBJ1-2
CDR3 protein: ASSTRQGPANGYT

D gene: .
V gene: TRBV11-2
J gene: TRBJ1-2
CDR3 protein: ASSLQGRDGYT

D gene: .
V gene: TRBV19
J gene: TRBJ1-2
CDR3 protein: ASSGQGQQLGYT

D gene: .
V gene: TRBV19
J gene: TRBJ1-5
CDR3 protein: ASRSRQWSQH

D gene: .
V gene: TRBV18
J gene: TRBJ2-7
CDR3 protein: ASSSTSSVSYEQY

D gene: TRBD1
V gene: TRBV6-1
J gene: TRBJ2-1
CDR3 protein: ASSDTKGTGNEQF

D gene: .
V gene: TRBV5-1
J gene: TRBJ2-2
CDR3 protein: ASSWGDTGELF

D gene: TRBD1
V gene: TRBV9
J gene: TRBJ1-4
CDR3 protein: ASSVGGWSGGNEKLF

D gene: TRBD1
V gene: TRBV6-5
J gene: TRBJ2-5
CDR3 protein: ASSNRGQETQY

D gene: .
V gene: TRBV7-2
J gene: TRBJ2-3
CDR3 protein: ASSYRQTSTDTQY

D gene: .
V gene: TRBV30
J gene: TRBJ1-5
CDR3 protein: AWSVVLGAPQH

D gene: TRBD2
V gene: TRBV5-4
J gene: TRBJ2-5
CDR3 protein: ASSLVQREETQY

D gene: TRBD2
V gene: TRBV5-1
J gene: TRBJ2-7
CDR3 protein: ASSGSQYEQY

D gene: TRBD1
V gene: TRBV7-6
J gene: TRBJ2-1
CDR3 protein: ASSQRNPSDRSNNYYNEQF

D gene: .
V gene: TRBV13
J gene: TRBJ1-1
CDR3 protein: ASSLRQDTEAF

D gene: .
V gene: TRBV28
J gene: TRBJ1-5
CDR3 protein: ASSSPSTGYSNQPQH

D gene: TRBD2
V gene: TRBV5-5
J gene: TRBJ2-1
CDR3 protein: ASSYSGSGRGNEQF

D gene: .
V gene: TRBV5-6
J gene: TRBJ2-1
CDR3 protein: ASSLILGLSYNEQF

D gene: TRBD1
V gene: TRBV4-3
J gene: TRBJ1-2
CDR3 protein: ASSQGQGAGEYT

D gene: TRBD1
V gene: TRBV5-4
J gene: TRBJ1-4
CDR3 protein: ASSLPGGNEKLF

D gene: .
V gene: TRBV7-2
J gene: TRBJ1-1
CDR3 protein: ASSSDTLENTEAF

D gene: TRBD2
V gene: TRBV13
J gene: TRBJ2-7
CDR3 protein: ASSLGLADYEQY

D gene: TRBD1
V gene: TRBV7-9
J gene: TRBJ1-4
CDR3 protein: ASSPTGSNEKLF

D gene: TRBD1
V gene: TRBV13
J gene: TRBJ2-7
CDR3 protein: ASSLQGAMEEQY

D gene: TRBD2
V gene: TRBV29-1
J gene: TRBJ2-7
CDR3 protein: SVGTSGGNEQY

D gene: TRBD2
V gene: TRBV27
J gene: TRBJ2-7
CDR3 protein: ASSLRLAASYEQY

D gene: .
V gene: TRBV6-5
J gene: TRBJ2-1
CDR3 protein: ASSYSANEQF

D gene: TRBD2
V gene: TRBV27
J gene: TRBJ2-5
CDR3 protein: ASSSVAGGQETQY

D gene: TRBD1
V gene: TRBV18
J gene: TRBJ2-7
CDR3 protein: ASSRGGTGFYEQY

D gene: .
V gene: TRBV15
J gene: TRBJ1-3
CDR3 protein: ATSRDLGNTIY

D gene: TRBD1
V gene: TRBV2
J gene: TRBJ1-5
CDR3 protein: ASSHRGKDQPQH

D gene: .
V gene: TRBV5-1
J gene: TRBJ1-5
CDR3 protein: ASSLTGTSNQPQH

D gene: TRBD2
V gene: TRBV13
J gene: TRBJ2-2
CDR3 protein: ASSWLAGGKTGELF

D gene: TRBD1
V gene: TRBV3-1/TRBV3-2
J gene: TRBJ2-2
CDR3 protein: ASSPTGTARTGELF

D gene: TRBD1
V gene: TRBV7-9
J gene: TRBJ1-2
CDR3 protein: ASSFGGQGKDYGYT